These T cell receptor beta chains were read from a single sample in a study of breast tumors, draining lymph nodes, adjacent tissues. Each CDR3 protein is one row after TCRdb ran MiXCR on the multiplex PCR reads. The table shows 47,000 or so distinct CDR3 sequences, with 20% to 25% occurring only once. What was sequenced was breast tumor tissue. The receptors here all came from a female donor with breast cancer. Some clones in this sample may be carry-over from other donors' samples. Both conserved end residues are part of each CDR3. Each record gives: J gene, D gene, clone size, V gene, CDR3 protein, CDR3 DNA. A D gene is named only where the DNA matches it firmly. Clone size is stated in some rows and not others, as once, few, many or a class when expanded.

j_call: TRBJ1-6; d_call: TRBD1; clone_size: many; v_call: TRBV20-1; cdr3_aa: CSARAGGGHSPLHF; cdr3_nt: TGCAGTGCCAGAGCAGGGGGCGGTCATTCACCCCTCCACTTT
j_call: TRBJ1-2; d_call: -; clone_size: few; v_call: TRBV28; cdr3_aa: CASSLVLGGHLNYGYTF; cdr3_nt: TGTGCCAGCAGTTTGGTGCTCGGGGGACACCTAAACTATGGCTACACCTTC
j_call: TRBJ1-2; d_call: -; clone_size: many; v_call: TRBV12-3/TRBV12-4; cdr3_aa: CASSLPRQVVDGYTF; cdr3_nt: TGTGCCAGCAGTTTACCCAGACAGGTTGTGGATGGCTACACCTTC
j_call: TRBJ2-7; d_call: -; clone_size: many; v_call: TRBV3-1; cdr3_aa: CASSQDLEQGYYEQYF; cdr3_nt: TGTGCCAGCAGCCAAGATCTGGAACAGGGATACTACGAGCAGTACTTC
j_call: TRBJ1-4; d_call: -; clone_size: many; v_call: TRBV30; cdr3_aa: CAWGLRNEKLFF; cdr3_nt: TGTGCCTGGGGATTAAGGAATGAAAAACTGTTTTTT
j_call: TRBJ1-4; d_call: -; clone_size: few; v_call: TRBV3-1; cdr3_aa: CASSRGATNEKLFF; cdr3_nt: TGTGCCAGCAGCAGAGGGGCAACTAATGAAAAACTGTTTTTT
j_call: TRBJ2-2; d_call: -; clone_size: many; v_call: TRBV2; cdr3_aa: CASTVGRRNTGELFF; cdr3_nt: TGTGCCAGCACTGTTGGGCGCCGGAACACCGGGGAGCTGTTTTTT
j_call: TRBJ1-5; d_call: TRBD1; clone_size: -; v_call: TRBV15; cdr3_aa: CATSWDRELNQPQHF; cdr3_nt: TGTGCCACCAGCTGGGACAGGGAGCTCAATCAGCCCCAGCATTTT
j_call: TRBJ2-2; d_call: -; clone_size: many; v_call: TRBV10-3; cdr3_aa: CAIRGGNTGELFF; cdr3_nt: TGTGCCATCAGGGGGGGGAACACCGGGGAGCTGTTTTTT
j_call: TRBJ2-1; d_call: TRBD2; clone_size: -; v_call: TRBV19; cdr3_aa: CASSMSSGVHNEQFF; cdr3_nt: TGTGCCAGTAGTATGTCTAGCGGGGTTCACAATGAGCAGTTCTTC
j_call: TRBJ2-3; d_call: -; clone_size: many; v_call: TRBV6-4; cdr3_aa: CASSDEGGSTDTQYF; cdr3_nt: TGTGCCAGCAGTGACGAGGGGGGGAGCACAGATACGCAGTATTTT
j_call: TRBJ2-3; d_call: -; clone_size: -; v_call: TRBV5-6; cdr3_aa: CASSLGATDTDTQYF; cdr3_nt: TGTGCCAGCAGCTTGGGGGCCACCGACACAGATACGCAGTATTTT
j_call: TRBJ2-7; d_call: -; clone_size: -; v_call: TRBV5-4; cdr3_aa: CASSLGLDSYEQYF; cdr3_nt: TGTGCCAGCAGCTTGGGACTAGACTCTTACGAGCAGTACTTC
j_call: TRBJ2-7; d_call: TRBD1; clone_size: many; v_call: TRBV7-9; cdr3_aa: CASSRDRERGYEQYF; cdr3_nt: TGTGCCAGCAGCCGGGACAGGGAGAGGGGCTACGAGCAGTACTTC
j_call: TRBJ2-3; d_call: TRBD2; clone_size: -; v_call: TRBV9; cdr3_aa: CASSDRLAGVTDTQYF; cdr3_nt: TGTGCCAGCAGCGACCGACTAGCGGGAGTTACAGATACGCAGTATTTT